This T cell receptor (beta chain) was captured by sequencing in a study of CD8 T cells in Susac syndrome. TCR beta sequencing was performed on blood CD8+ and CD4+ T cells. An amount of RNA that ranged from 0.5 to 1 ug was reverse transcribed with random hexamers. It was immunoSEQ multiplex PCR that amplified TCR beta CDR3 across 54 Vbeta and 13 Jbeta. TCRdb fed the immunoSEQ multiplex PCR reads into MiXCR, producing one record per CDR3 protein. The repertoire consists of fewer than 150,000 distinct CDR3 sequences, with about 94% occurring once and the leading ten covering approximately 0.25%. Germline CDR1 and CDR2: MNHEY and SMNVEV (reference sequence). The CDR3 totals 13 residues. Trimming took off 2 bases at V and 9 bases at J, with 11 bases between the two ends.

The clonotype originates from a human donor in good health. Material for sequencing was CD8+ T cells from PBMCs. This chain joins TRBV27 and TRBJ1-5; D call uncertain. CDR3 amino acids: CASSLTESTPQHF. CDR3 sequence (DNA): TGTGCCAGCAGTTTAACAGAGAGTACGCCCCAGCATTTT.